This T cell receptor (beta chain) originates from a study of blood T cell repertoires in COVID-19. Whole-study context: T cells, B-cell-depleted T cells, or PBMCs provided the cDNA or gDNA that served as material.

As processed by the authors: Nucleated cell number was recorded as an estimate derived from reference gene primer amplification. Only in-frame clones appear in the TCRdb table, and some are missing; sequencing was by immunoSEQ multiplex PCR. The V and J calls and clone size come from that table; D and trimming were worked out from the DNA. The sample consists of under 85,000 clones, roughly 87% of them appearing once. V lost 3 bases, J lost 6 bases, and 5 bases stayed unmatched. The CDR3 extends over 14 amino acids. The germline gives CDR1 MNHEY, CDR2 SVGAGI. The receptor was derived from an elderly man with acute or convalescent COVID-19. The sequenced material came from peripheral blood. This chain links TRBV6-5 with TRBJ1-2; 9 nucleotides agree with TRBD1. The chain's CDR3 is CASSYPTGGDGYTF. CDR3 nucleotide sequence: TGTGCCAGCAGTTATCCGACAGGGGGAGATGGCTACACCTTC.